The entry below describes one T cell receptor beta chain. This specimen comes from a study of blood T cell repertoires in COVID-19. Study background: Specimens from acute and convalescent COVID-19 originated in the United States, Italy and Spain. PBMCs, B-cell-depleted T cells, or T cells provided the cDNA or gDNA that made up the material.

Methods used by the authors: Cell counts per sample came from amplifying reference gene primers. Profiling relied on immunoSEQ multiplex PCR, and the TCRdb table lists in-frame clones only, not all of them. V, J and clone size were drawn from that table, and D and trimming were deduced from the DNA. The sample has a few hundred thousand clones, 85% to 90% seen once; the top ten hold 5.5% to 6.5%. Material for sequencing was peripheral blood. The receptor comes from a man between 60 and 75 years old with acute or convalescent COVID-19.

The CDR3 nucleotides read TGTGCCAGCATACCACCTCTCGGCCGGAGGACTGAAGCTTTCTTT. This sequence encodes CASIPPLGRRTEAFF. The V call is TRBV6-5, the J call TRBJ1-1; D remains ambiguous. The CDR3 loop spans 15 amino acids. CDR1 is MNHEY, CDR2 SVGAGI, per germline. Trimming stripped 7 bases from V and 5 bases from J, with 20 bases between.